These 10 T cell receptor beta chains share one sample of origin, sequenced in a study of neurological immune-mediated disorders. TCRdb fed the 5' RACE reads into MiXCR, producing one record per CDR3 protein. This sample has 110,000 or so distinct CDR3 sequences; roughly 3.2% occur once, and the top ten carry 1.3%. Sequencing was done on a sample of PBMCs. The origin of the receptors is a woman in her 30s with multiple sclerosis.

This clonotype was seen many times. The V gene is TRBV6-6, the J gene TRBJ1-5; the D is unclear. V dropped 4 bases and J dropped 2 bases, with 12 bases sitting between them. Germline lookup yields CDR1 MNHNY and CDR2 SVGAGI (reference sequence). This CDR3 is 15 amino acids long. CDR3 residues: CASSSPGSGNQPQHF. In nucleotides, the CDR3 is TGTGCCAGCAGTTCTCCGGGCTCCGGCAATCAGCCCCAGCATTTT.

This sequence joins TRBV18 and TRBJ2-1, with 10 bases that match TRBD2. The germline V gene has CDR1 KGHSH and CDR2 LQKENI. With V trimmed by 3 bases and J by 6 bases, 11 bases remained unmatched. CDR3 length equals 17 residues. In DNA, the CDR3 is TGTGCCAGCTCACCGAGCGGGGGGGCCTTATTTTCCAATGAGCAGTTCTTC. It yields the protein CASSPSGGALFSNEQFF.

This clonotype was detected ten times or more. The J gene is TRBJ1-1, the V gene TRBV7-2, with D possibly TRBD1 on 5 matching bases. The CDR3 sequence is 13 residues long. Trimming took off 1 base at V and 12 bases at J, with 15 bases between the two ends. CDR1 is SGHTA, CDR2 FQGNSA, per germline. The CDR3 here is CASSLDRRAGSFF. CDR3 nucleotides: TGTGCCAGCAGCTTAGATCGCAGGGCGGGGTCTTTCTTT.

This clonotype was counted ten times or more. The genes are TRBV20-1 and TRBJ2-1, with D unclear. Germline assignment: CDR1 DFQATT and CDR2 SNEGSKA (reference sequence). The CDR3 has 11 amino acids. Deletions cut 1 base from V and 10 bases from J, with 8 bases between. CDR3: CSARVNLEQFF. The CDR3 DNA follows: TGCAGTGCTAGAGTTAATTTGGAGCAGTTCTTC.

In its sample, this clonotype was seen many times. This chain's CDR3 is CASSHGPKTAGNTIYF. The DNA of the CDR3 is TGCGCCAGCAGCCACGGACCAAAGACAGCTGGAAACACCATATATTTT. V gene TRBV4-1 combines with J gene TRBJ1-3; maybe TRBD1 (5 bases). V was trimmed by 3 bases and J by 2 bases, leaving 14 bases between them. This CDR3 has 16 amino acids. Germline V gene data show CDR1 as MGHRA and CDR2 as YSYEKL.

This clonotype was seen at least ten times. CDR3 bases: TGTGCCATCTCGGGACTAGCGGGAGGGAACACAGATACGCAGTATTTT. It is translated as CAISGLAGGNTDTQYF. This chain uses TRBV10-3 with TRBJ2-3, with 16 bases identical to TRBD2. V lost 8 bases to trimming and J lost 2 bases; unmatched junction nucleotides: 4. CDR1 is ENHRY and CDR2 is SYGVKD in the germline V gene. This CDR3 is 16 amino acids long.

The sample holds a few counts of this clonotype. This chain joins TRBV12-3 or TRBV12-4 and TRBJ2-2; the match to TRBD2 covers 7 bases. The CDR3 spans 19 residues. V lost 3 bases to trimming and J lost 5 bases; unmatched junction nucleotides: 18. The CDR3 region has the DNA TGTGCCAGCAGTTTTCAGATCGGACTAGAGGGGAAACGGACCGGGGAGCTGTTTTTT. Translation gives CASSFQIGLEGKRTGELFF.

In its sample, this clonotype was seen many times. The V call is TRBV11-2, the J call TRBJ2-1, with TRBD2 matching 13 bases. The length of the CDR3 is 15 residues. With V trimmed by 5 bases and J by 9 bases, 7 bases remained unmatched. Germline V gene sequence: CDR1 SGHAT, CDR2 FQNNGV. The CDR3 spells CASSRTSGSAGEQFF. The CDR3 nucleotides are TGTGCCAGCAGCAGGACTAGCGGGAGTGCGGGTGAGCAGTTCTTC.

Ten or more counts support this clonotype. The rearrangement uses TRBV7-2 and TRBJ1-1; D not certain. Per the germline V gene, CDR1 is SGHTA and CDR2 is FQGNSA. The CDR3 covers 13 residues. V lost 8 bases and J 1 base, leaving 11 bases between the germline ends. CDR3 amino acids: CASLNRANTEAFF. The CDR3 nucleotides are TGTGCCAGCCTGAATCGGGCGAACACTGAAGCTTTCTTT.

The sample holds many counts of this clonotype. V and J are TRBV27 and TRBJ1-2; TRBD1 is a possible D gene (6 bases). Deletions cut 6 bases from V and 4 bases from J, with 12 bases between. Per germline, CDR1 MNHEY and CDR2 SMNVEV (reference sequence). The CDR3 runs 13 residues. The CDR3 DNA follows: TGTGCCAGCAGACCTACAGGGTCCTATGGCTACACCTTC. As protein: CASRPTGSYGYTF.